This T cell receptor (beta chain) was sequenced in a study of blood T cell repertoires in COVID-19. The wider study: Some COVID-19 samples were acute and others convalescent; all came from the United States, Italy and Spain. In each case, the material was cDNA or gDNA derived from T cells, B-cell-depleted T cells, or PBMCs.

Trimming took 3 bases from V and 4 from J, leaving 7 bases between them. The CDR3 has 13 residues. Germline CDR1 and CDR2: SEHNR and FQNEAQ (reference sequence). Original analysis: Reference gene primer amplification yielded estimated nucleated cell counts. TCRdb keeps only in-frame clones here, not all; method: immunoSEQ multiplex PCR. D and trimming come from the DNA, and the V and J calls and clone size come from that table. This table has roughly 18,000 clones, about 89% appearing once. This TCR derives from a human donor in a cohort sampled during active COVID-19. The specimen was peripheral blood. The chain uses TRBV7-9 and TRBJ1-5; no clear D gene. The CDR3 is CASSLSVNQPQHF. The CDR3 DNA sequence: TGTGCCAGCAGCTTGTCCGTAAATCAGCCCCAGCATTTT. Filled out from reference TRBV7-9 and TRBJ1-5, the complete variable domain reads DTGVSQNPRHKITKRGQNVTFRCDPISEHNRLYWYRQTLGQGPEFLTYFQNEAQLEKSRLLSDRFSAERPKGSFSTLEIQRTEQGDSAMYLCASSLSVNQPQHFGDGTRLSIL.